Listed here are 9 T cell receptor beta chains from one sample, sequenced in a study of monozygotic twins with inflammatory bowel disease. TCRdb re-called the 5' RACE reads and catalogs CDR3 proteins one per entry, DNA excluded. The table counts 400,000 to 500,000 distinct CDR3 sequences; 2% to 3% lies in the top ten. The sequenced sample was blood. The receptor source for this set is a human donor with ulcerative colitis or Crohn's disease, or a healthy co-twin of an affected twin (not recorded which).

The chain recombines TRBV7-9 with TRBJ1-5; the TRBD1 assignment by TCRdb is unverifiable without DNA. CDR1 is SEHNR and CDR2 is FQNEAQ in the germline V gene (reference sequence). The CDR3 has 14 residues. CDR3 in amino acids: CASSFTGRNQPQHF.

This chain uses TRBV2 with TRBJ1-5. The CDR3 loop spans 15 amino acids. Germline CDR1 and CDR2: SNHLY and FYNNEI. CDR3 sequence: CASSATRWGNQPQHF.

The V call is TRBV7-9, the J call TRBJ2-3; TCRdb selects TRBD2, and the lack of DNA leaves this call unchecked. CDR1 SEHNR and CDR2 FQNEAQ come from the germline V gene (reference sequence). The CDR3 contains 15 residues. This chain's CDR3 is CASSLGQGPTDTQYF.

V usage is TRBV10-2 and J usage is TRBJ2-7; as DNA is missing, the TRBD1 call by TCRdb cannot be tested. Germline assignment: CDR1 WSHSY and CDR2 SAAADI. The CDR3 runs 13 residues. The CDR3 sequence is CASSNDRASEQYF.

V and J are TRBV5-1 and TRBJ2-3; TCRdb designates TRBD2, a call that cannot be tested without DNA. Germline V gives CDR1 SGHRS, CDR2 YFSETQ. This CDR3 spans 15 amino acids. This CDR3 reads CASRRQTISTDTQYF.

The V and J genes are TRBV20-1 and TRBJ1-5. Germline loops: CDR1 DFQATT, CDR2 SNEGSKA (reference sequence). The CDR3 has 15 amino acids. The CDR3: CSARRSSGSNQPQHF.

This rearrangement joins TRBV6-2 or TRBV6-3 to TRBJ2-5; the D call from TCRdb, TRBD2, cannot be confirmed without DNA. Germline V lookup: CDR1 MNHEY, CDR2 SVGEGT. The CDR3 extends over 13 amino acids. The CDR3 loop reads CASCWGLGETQYF.

The chain joins TRBV19 to TRBJ1-1; TCRdb gives TRBD1 as the D gene, but with no DNA this cannot be confirmed. The CDR3 consists of 14 residues. Germline-derived CDR1 and CDR2 are LNHDA and SQIVND (reference sequence). CDR3 amino acids: CASTGGLLNTEAFF.

The J gene is TRBJ2-3, the V gene TRBV14; the D call from TCRdb, TRBD1, cannot be confirmed without DNA. Germline CDR1 and CDR2: SGHDN and FVKESK. The CDR3 totals 21 residues. The CDR3 loop reads CASSQDRGPDLVRRGTDTQYF.